The 26 T cell receptor beta chains listed next were all sequenced from one sample in a study of T cells in Graves' hyperthyroidism and ophthalmopathy (dated by TCRdb to the late 2010s). The library relied on multiplex PCR. TCRdb shows the sequencer as Illumina HiSeq 2000. The TCR beta CDR3 regions were amplified from RNA transcripts. The first round of RT-PCR for the TCR CDR3 was performed with the HTBI primer set and the Qiagen OneStep RT-PCR kit. TCRdb applied fastp at Q25 and MiXCR to the public reads, then kept only in-frame beta chains. Rows merge per CDR3 protein into single entries with the most common DNA and genes. This sample holds approximately 570,000 distinct CDR3 sequences; just under 20% were observed only once. The ten largest clones add up to over 45% of the sample. The specimen was blood. These receptors were obtained from a man in his forties or fifties with Graves' ophthalmopathy.

The gene calls are TRBV5-4 and TRBJ2-2; D not resolved. Deletions cut 9 bases from V and 4 bases from J, with 4 bases between. The CDR3 is made up of 10 amino acids. The germline V gene has CDR1 SGHNT and CDR2 YYREEE (reference sequence). CDR3 in DNA: TGTGCCACCACCACCGGGGAGCTGTTTTTT. This gives the protein CATTTGELFF. Full variable domain (rest looked up from reference TRBV5-4 and TRBJ2-2): ETGVTQSPTHLIKTRGQQVTLRCSSQSGHNTVSWYQQALGQGPQFIFQYYREEENGRGNFPPRFSGLQFPNYSSELNVNALELDDSALYLCATTTGELFFGEGSRLTVL.

A note on this clonotype: It may be a read error: a sequence one base away is much more abundant. This sequence joins TRBV12-3 or TRBV12-4 and TRBJ2-3; TRBD1 aligns across 7 bases. The CDR3 has 15 amino acids. With V trimmed by 5 bases and J by 3 bases, 8 bases remained unmatched. The CDR3 nucleotides are TGTGCCAGCAGTCTCACAGGGGTTTGGACAGATACGCAGTATTTT. Protein product: CASSLTGVWTDTQYF.

J is TRBJ1-1 and V is TRBV20-1; D unclear. From germline, CDR1 is DFQATT and CDR2 SNEGSKA (reference sequence). The CDR3 is 13 residues long. The germline V and J ends were trimmed by 1 base and 1 base, with 7 bases remaining between them. In DNA form, the CDR3 reads TGCAGTGCTAGAGGGCAGCCGAACACTGAAGCTTTCTTT. Its protein is CSARGQPNTEAFF.

As for this clonotype: One base away lies a much larger clone, so this may be a sequencing read error. This chain links TRBV7-9 with TRBJ2-4; the D gene could be TRBD1 or TRBD2 (7 bases each). Per germline, CDR1 SEHNR and CDR2 FQNEAQ (reference sequence). V lost 4 bases to trimming and J lost 8 bases, with 12 bases between them. The CDR3 is made up of 13 amino acids. The CDR3 region is CASSSQGGDIQYF. CDR3 bases: TGTGCCAGCAGCTCCCAGGGGGGGGACATTCAGTACTTC.

This chain links TRBV4-1 with TRBJ2-1; D not certain. Trimming pared 3 bases from V and 0 bases from J, leaving 6 bases between. Germline lookup yields CDR1 MGHRA and CDR2 YSYEKL. The CDR3 is 14 residues long. The CDR3 sequence is CASSQPSSYNEQFF. The CDR3 nucleotides read TGCGCCAGCAGCCAGCCGAGCTCCTACAATGAGCAGTTCTTC.

This clonotype occurred a few times. The chain has TRBV28 and TRBJ1-6, with 9 bases aligning to TRBD1. With 5 bases clipped from V and 8 bases from J, the junction kept 7 bases outside the gene matches. Germline V gene sequence: CDR1 MDHEN, CDR2 SYDVKM. This CDR3 is built from 15 residues. The CDR3 is CASSPSGTGYSPLHF. The CDR3 coding sequence is TGTGCCAGCAGTCCGTCCGGGACAGGGTATTCACCCCTCCACTTT.

This clonotype occurred many times. The gene calls are TRBV6-1 and TRBJ2-3, with D unclear. CDR1 is MNHNS and CDR2 is SASEGT in the germline V gene. The CDR3 loop spans 14 amino acids. Trimming cost V 1 base and J 1 base, with 6 bases left between them. The CDR3: CASSEDGGTDTQYF. CDR3 sequence (DNA): TGTGCCAGCAGTGAAGATGGGGGCACAGATACGCAGTATTTT.

Of note for this clonotype: A clone one base away is much larger, so this may be a read error. For the CDR3, the DNA is TGTGCCAGCAGTTCCGGTTCCCCCGGGGAGCTGCTTTTT. It translates to CASSSGSPGELLF. The rearrangement links TRBV7-9 to TRBJ2-2, with D possibly TRBD2 on 5 matching bases. This CDR3 is 13 amino acids long. The V gene's germline CDR1 is SEHNR and CDR2 FQNEAQ (reference sequence).

In its sample, this clonotype was seen a few times. The J gene is TRBJ2-3, the V gene TRBV5-1, with 10 positions matching TRBD2. The CDR3 is 15 residues long. The junction had 8 bases not matched to a gene; V was cut back by 3 bases and J by 7 bases. Germline V CDR1 and CDR2: SGHRS, YFSETQ. The CDR3 protein is CASSSSTSGPHTQYF. CDR3 DNA: TGCGCCAGCAGCTCCTCGACTAGCGGGCCCCATACGCAGTATTTT.

The V call is TRBV7-9, the J call TRBJ2-5; D perhaps matches TRBD2 (6 bases). Germline CDR1 and CDR2: SEHNR and FQNEAQ (reference sequence). Trimming cost V 1 base and J 0 bases, with 12 bases left between them. The CDR3 extends over 16 amino acids. In DNA form, the CDR3 reads TGTGCCAGCAGCTTAGGTGGCGGGACGTACCAAGAGACCCAGTACTTC. It yields the protein CASSLGGGTYQETQYF.

This clonotype has at least ten counts. This chain uses TRBV18 with TRBJ1-1; unclear D gene. Germline V gives CDR1 KGHSH, CDR2 LQKENI. This CDR3 has 14 amino acids. The V gene lost 4 bases and the J gene lost 7 bases, with 16 bases spanning the gap. The CDR3 loop is CASSRGEGTREAFF. The CDR3 DNA sequence: TGTGCCAGCTCACGTGGGGAGGGCACCCGTGAAGCTTTCTTT.

This clonotype was counted only a few times. J is TRBJ2-6 and V is TRBV7-2, with no clear D. The germline gives CDR1 SGHTA, CDR2 FQGNSA. This CDR3 region has 14 residues. V lost 5 bases and J lost 4, with 9 bases in between. The CDR3 sequence is CASSPPDGANVLTF. CDR3 coding DNA: TGTGCCAGCAGCCCACCGGACGGGGCCAACGTCCTGACTTTC.

This clonotype showed up just a few times. The V call is TRBV10-3, the J call TRBJ1-1; D remains ambiguous. The CDR3 is made up of 13 amino acids. Between the trimmed V and J ends, which lost 0 bases and 3 bases, there was a span of 5 bases. Looked up from germline, CDR1 is ENHRY and CDR2 is SYGVKD. The CDR3 loop is CAISESTDTEAFF. The CDR3 bases are TGTGCCATCAGTGAGTCAACTGACACTGAAGCTTTCTTT.

The rearrangement links TRBV7-9 to TRBJ2-7; 7 bases are a match to TRBD1. Germline lookup yields CDR1 SEHNR and CDR2 FQNEAQ (reference sequence). CDR3 length: 14 residues. The junction had 10 bases not matched to a gene; V was cut back by 9 bases and J by 2 bases. The CDR3 bases are TGTGCCAGTAGTCCCGGGACAGAAACCTACGAGCAGTACTTC. This encodes CASSPGTETYEQYF.

In this sample, this clonotype turned up a few times. This chain connects TRBV10-3 to TRBJ2-2, with D possibly being TRBD1 or TRBD2 (5 bases each). CDR1 and CDR2 from the germline V gene are ENHRY and SYGVKD. The germline V and J ends were trimmed by 11 bases and 5 bases, with 15 bases remaining between them. This CDR3 is built from 13 residues. CDR3 sequence reads: CAGRTEGTGELFF. The CDR3 DNA sequence: TGTGCCGGCAGGACTGAGGGGACCGGGGAGCTGTTTTTT.

CDR3 amino acids: CASSRPGTGITEAFF. CDR3 DNA: TGTGCCAGTAGTCGTCCCGGGACAGGGATCACTGAAGCTTTCTTT. The rearrangement links TRBV19 to TRBJ1-1, with 9 bases aligning to TRBD1. V shed 5 bases and J 4 bases; nucleotides not matched to a gene: 8. This CDR3 contains 15 residues. The V gene's germline CDR1 is LNHDA and CDR2 SQIVND (reference sequence).

This clonotype was picked up a small number of times. The chain carries TRBV12-3 or TRBV12-4 and TRBJ1-2, with 9 bases that match TRBD1. Germline trimming cut 6 bases from V and 3 bases from J; bases unmatched to any gene: 5. The CDR3 consists of 14 residues. The CDR3 reads CASRETGGHYGYTF. CDR3 DNA: TGTGCCAGCAGGGAAACAGGGGGCCACTATGGCTACACCTTC.

In its sample, this clonotype was seen a few times. The CDR3 region is CASKTGGNTNEKLFF. CDR3 bases: TGCGCCAGCAAGACAGGGGGTAACACTAATGAAAAACTGTTTTTT. This sequence joins TRBV5-1 and TRBJ1-4; 9 nucleotides match TRBD1. Germline CDR1 reads SGHRS; CDR2 reads YFSETQ. V trimming: 6 bases; J trimming: 2 bases; junction bases outside the gene matches: 5. This CDR3 is built from 15 residues.

This clonotype showed up just a few times. The genes are TRBV15 and TRBJ1-1; D might be TRBD1 (6 bases). CDR1 LNHNV and CDR2 YYDKDF come from the germline V gene (reference sequence). Deletions cut 1 base from V and 7 bases from J, with 19 bases between. The CDR3 covers 16 residues. The CDR3 sequence is CATSRGQGPEYVEAFF. CDR3 nucleotides: TGTGCCACCAGCAGAGGGCAGGGGCCTGAGTACGTTGAAGCTTTCTTT.

The chain carries TRBV20-1 and TRBJ2-7; 12 nucleotides match TRBD1. This CDR3 region has 15 residues. V lost 6 bases to trimming and J lost 4 bases; unmatched junction nucleotides: 10. Germline V gives CDR1 DFQATT, CDR2 SNEGSKA (reference sequence). CDR3 amino acids: CSAPPGQGAVYEQYF. In DNA form, the CDR3 reads TGCAGTGCGCCTCCGGGACAGGGGGCGGTTTACGAGCAGTACTTC.

About this clonotype: A much larger clone lies one base from this, so it may be a read error. This chain's CDR3 is CASSPPGAQGADQPHHF. The DNA for the CDR3 is TGTGCCAGCAGTCCCCCCGGAGCCCAGGGTGCGGATCAGCCCCATCATTTT. The chain is built from TRBV12-3 or TRBV12-4 and TRBJ1-5, with a tentative D call TRBD1 (5 bases). The length of the CDR3 is 17 residues.

At least ten counts were recorded for this clonotype. The rearrangement uses TRBV7-8 and TRBJ2-1; D remains ambiguous. CDR1 SGHVS and CDR2 FQNEAQ come from the germline V gene. V lost 2 bases to trimming and J lost 0 bases, with 20 bases between them. This CDR3 spans 19 amino acids. In nucleotides, the CDR3 is TGTGCCAGCAGCTTAAGGGCGAGAACTGGCCAGAGCTCCTACAATGAGCAGTTCTTC. Translated, it gives CASSLRARTGQSSYNEQFF.

Comment on this clonotype: A junction end diverges from the germline sequence, so it may reflect a read error. The J gene is TRBJ1-5, the V gene TRBV18; D gene ambiguous. CDR1 KGHSH and CDR2 LQKENI come from the germline V gene. The CDR3 runs to 15 residues. The CDR3 region has the DNA TGTGCCAGCTCACCGACTGAGTATAGCAGTCAGCCCCAGCATTTT. The encoded protein is CASSPTEYSSQPQHF.

J is TRBJ1-5 and V is TRBV20-1, with D possibly TRBD1 on 5 matching bases. This CDR3 comprises 14 residues. V lost 0 bases, J lost 6 bases, and 12 bases lay in between. Germline loops: CDR1 DFQATT, CDR2 SNEGSKA (reference sequence). CDR3 loop: CSARDQGAGQPQHF. Written as DNA, the CDR3 is TGCAGTGCTAGAGATCAAGGGGCGGGTCAGCCCCAGCATTTT.

A few counts support this clonotype. The chain is built from TRBV6-2 or TRBV6-3 and TRBJ2-5; 8 nucleotides match TRBD1. Unmatched junction bases numbered 7, after V lost 2 bases and J lost 5 bases. Germline CDR1 is MNHEY and CDR2 is SVGEGT. The CDR3 runs to 15 residues. The DNA for the CDR3 is TGTGCCAGCAGTTACAGGCAGGGGGCACGCGAGACCCAGTACTTC. It codes for CASSYRQGARETQYF.

The rearrangement uses TRBV19 and TRBJ1-1; D may be TRBD1 (6 bases). Germline V lookup: CDR1 LNHDA, CDR2 SQIVND (reference sequence). V lost 1 base and J lost 6, with 18 bases in between. This CDR3 has 16 amino acids. The CDR3 DNA reads TGTGCCAGTAGTATAGGCAGGGGCCCCATTGGGCCTGAAGCTTTCTTT. This codes for CASSIGRGPIGPEAFF. Looking up the rest from reference TRBV19 and TRBJ1-1 gives the full variable domain: DGGITQSPKYLFRKEGQNVTLSCEQNLNHDAMYWYRQDPGQGLRLIYYSQIVNDFQKGDIAEGYSVSREKKESFPLTVTSAQKNPTAFYLCASSIGRGPIGPEAFFGQGTRLTVV.